Presented here are 22 T cell receptor beta chains from one specimen sequenced in a study of Ad26.COV2.S vaccination and SARS-CoV-2 variants (dated by TCRdb to the early 2020s). This specimen's treatment or condition label, interpreted: roughly 19 received Ad26.COV2.S at low or high dose, single or two shots; several received placebo; per-sample allocation not given. For vaccine and placebo recipients, repertoires were sequenced using samples collected on day 63 after the first injection. To prepare the library, the immunoSEQ multiplex PCR assay was applied. What TCRdb holds here is the immuneACCESS table cut down to in-frame rearrangements. Part of the clones is not present; checked against another copy, under half of the missing clones reflect an unresolved V gene, and the others are unexplained. The sample includes approximately 460,000 clones, with nearly 90% observed a single time. The biggest ten clones account for about 1.5% of the sample.

The sequences come from peripheral blood, collected in a trial of Ad26.COV2.S vaccine versus placebo. These receptor sequences come from a person between 18 and 65 years old who received the Ad26.COV2.S COVID-19 vaccine or a placebo.

This chain connects TRBV28 to TRBJ1-1; D is unclear. The CDR3 runs to 10 residues. V dropped 7 bases and J dropped 8 bases, with 8 bases sitting between them. Germline assignment: CDR1 MDHEN and CDR2 SYDVKM. In DNA form, the CDR3 reads TGTGCCAGCACTCTAGAGGAAGCTTTCTTT. Translating gives CASTLEEAFF.

This rearrangement joins TRBV15 to TRBJ2-7, with 10 bases matching TRBD1. V gave up 4 bases and J gave up 3 bases; unmatched junction bases: 6. The germline gives CDR1 LNHNV, CDR2 YYDKDF (reference sequence). This CDR3 region has 15 residues. The CDR3 loop reads CATSKDRGPFYEQYF. As DNA, the CDR3 is TGTGCCACCAGCAAAGACAGGGGGCCTTTCTACGAGCAGTACTTC.

The CDR3 DNA is TGTGCCAGCAGTAGTAGCGGGGGGGCTTTAGAGACCCAGTACTTC. Amino acids: CASSSSGGALETQYF. V and J are TRBV11-2 and TRBJ2-5, with 11 bases fitting TRBD2. Germline V lookup: CDR1 SGHAT, CDR2 FQNNGV. V shed 6 bases and J 4 bases; nucleotides not matched to a gene: 7. The CDR3 covers 15 residues.

This clone was counted a single time. The gene calls are TRBV5-6 and TRBJ1-1; no definite D call. Trimming left V 1 base short and J 0 bases short, with 13 bases between. From germline, CDR1 is SGHDT and CDR2 YYEEEE. The CDR3 contains 16 residues. This CDR3 reads CASSLYKGEMNTEAFF. The DNA of the CDR3 is TGTGCCAGCAGCTTGTACAAGGGCGAGATGAACACTGAAGCTTTCTTT.

The chain links TRBV29-1 to TRBJ1-4; 11 nucleotides match TRBD1. CDR1 is SQVTM, CDR2 ANQGSEA, per germline. The J segment lost 2 bases and the V segment lost 5 bases, leaving 10 bases of the junction unmatched. This CDR3 is built from 17 residues. CDR3 sequence (DNA): TGCAGCGTTACCGGGACAGGGGGTTTTGGGACTAATGAAAAACTGTTTTTT. Translation: CSVTGTGGFGTNEKLFF.

The genes are TRBV3-1 (or the pseudogene TRBV3-2) and TRBJ2-1; TRBD2 matches at 8 bases. Per germline, CDR1 LGHDT and CDR2 YNNKEL (reference sequence). CDR3 length: 15 amino acids. The trim removed 4 bases at V and 4 bases at J, leaving 6 bases unmatched. The CDR3, as DNA: TGTGCCAGCAGCCGAGACAGCGGGAGTTACAATGAGCAGTTCTTC. Its translation: CASSRDSGSYNEQFF.

In this sample, this clone turned up a few times. The rearrangement uses TRBV9 and TRBJ1-6; the D is unclear. Trimming left V 1 base short and J 9 bases short, with 8 bases between. This CDR3 has 13 residues. Looked up from germline, CDR1 is SGDLS and CDR2 is YYNGEE. CDR3 coding DNA: TGTGCCAGCAGCGTACCCGGACGTTCACCCCTCCACTTT. It yields the protein CASSVPGRSPLHF.

The chain joins TRBV10-3 to TRBJ2-3; the match to TRBD1 covers 10 bases. The CDR3 spans 16 residues. Trimming at V came to 0 bases and at J to 1 base, leaving 1 base not matched to a gene. CDR1 and CDR2 from the germline V gene are ENHRY and SYGVKD. CDR3 protein: CAISESTGGGTDTQYF. In DNA form, the CDR3 reads TGTGCCATCAGTGAGTCGACAGGGGGCGGCACAGATACGCAGTATTTT.

V gene TRBV2 combines with J gene TRBJ1-6; 9 positions match TRBD1. V shed 10 bases and J 7 bases; nucleotides not matched to a gene: 8. CDR1 and CDR2 (germline): SNHLY, FYNNEI. CDR3 length: 14 amino acids. The CDR3 is CATQRDRANSPLHF. CDR3 in DNA: TGTGCCACCCAACGGGACAGGGCAAATTCACCCCTCCACTTT.

Of note for this clone: Sequence at one end of the junction differs from germline and may be a read error. The chain recombines TRBV27 with TRBJ1-5; D is perhaps TRBD1 (5 bases). This CDR3 contains 13 residues. Germline V gene lookup returns CDR1 MNHEY and CDR2 SMNVEV (reference sequence). DNA for the CDR3: TGTGCCAGCAGTGTAGTCTGGGACGGACCCATGTATTTT. This gives the protein CASSVVWDGPMYF.

The chain joins TRBV10-3 to TRBJ2-7; 8 bases match TRBD1. CDR1 ENHRY and CDR2 SYGVKD come from the germline V gene. This CDR3 comprises 15 residues. V shed 8 bases and J 0 bases; nucleotides not matched to a gene: 9. CDR3 residues: CAISGTGLSSYEQYF. In DNA form, the CDR3 reads TGTGCCATCTCCGGGACAGGTTTAAGCTCCTACGAGCAGTACTTC.

The chain uses TRBV5-1 and TRBJ2-1; D might be TRBD2 (6 bases). Germline V gives CDR1 SGHRS, CDR2 YFSETQ. The CDR3 is 11 residues long. Between the trimmed V and J ends, which lost 3 bases and 9 bases, there was a span of 7 bases. For the CDR3, the DNA is TGCGCCAGCAGCTCCGGGGGTGAGCAGTTCTTC. Its translation is CASSSGGEQFF.

The chain recombines TRBV6-1 with TRBJ1-4, with a weak D call TRBD1 (6 bases). Deletions cut 0 bases from V and 6 bases from J, with 14 bases between. Germline V gene lookup returns CDR1 MNHNS and CDR2 SASEGT. The CDR3 totals 16 residues. Here the CDR3 reads CASSEAQSGGHEKLFF. In DNA, the CDR3 is TGTGCCAGCAGTGAAGCGCAATCCGGGGGCCATGAAAAACTGTTTTTT.

The V gene is TRBV19, the J gene TRBJ2-1; D gene ambiguous. The V gene's germline CDR1 is LNHDA and CDR2 SQIVND (reference sequence). Trimming shortened V by 0 bases and J by 0 bases, and 9 bases separated the two germline ends. The CDR3 loop spans 16 amino acids. Written as DNA, the CDR3 is TGTGCCAGTAGTATAGATTCCCGGAACTCCTACAATGAGCAGTTCTTC. As protein: CASSIDSRNSYNEQFF.

The chain has TRBV27 and TRBJ2-1; D may be TRBD1 or TRBD2 (5 bases each). The CDR3 length is 14 residues. CDR1 is MNHEY and CDR2 is SMNVEV in the germline V gene (reference sequence). The V and J ends lost 6 bases and 7 bases respectively, with 16 bases between them. This chain's CDR3 is CASRLGVMMNEQFF. The CDR3 DNA reads TGTGCCAGCAGGCTGGGGGTGATGATGAATGAGCAGTTCTTC.

The genes are TRBV5-4 and TRBJ1-1; no firm D call. This CDR3 contains 14 residues. Trimming removed 4 bases at V and 2 bases at J, with 12 bases between. CDR1 and CDR2 from the germline V gene are SGHNT and YYREEE (reference sequence). The CDR3 nucleotides read TGTGCCAGCAGCGTAGGACTCACCAACACTGAAGCTTTCTTT. This gives the protein CASSVGLTNTEAFF.

The rearrangement links TRBV5-4 to TRBJ2-1; possibly TRBD2 for D (5 bases). V dropped 2 bases and J dropped 1 base, with 13 bases sitting between them. The CDR3 runs to 16 residues. Looked up from germline, CDR1 is SGHNT and CDR2 is YYREEE (reference sequence). In DNA form, the CDR3 reads TGTGCCAGCAGCTTCTCGAGGGCGCGGTCCTACAATGAGCAGTTCTTC. Protein product: CASSFSRARSYNEQFF.

The chain is built from TRBV30 and TRBJ2-1; 9 bases agree with TRBD2. J lost 10 bases, V lost 1 base, and 11 bases had no gene match. The CDR3 is made up of 15 amino acids. In germline, CDR1 is GTSNPN, CDR2 SVGIG (reference sequence). The CDR3 protein is CAWSGGGRAATEQFF. The CDR3 nucleotides read TGTGCCTGGAGTGGGGGCGGGAGGGCCGCCACCGAGCAGTTCTTC.

CDR3 DNA sequence: TGTGCCTGGGGGGGACAGGCACAGTCATATGGCTACACCTTC. Its translation is CAWGGQAQSYGYTF. The chain combines TRBV30 with TRBJ1-2; TRBD1 matches at 8 bases. The CDR3 totals 14 residues. Germline V gene data show CDR1 as GTSNPN and CDR2 as SVGIG (reference sequence). J gave up 5 bases and V 5 bases, and 10 bases lay outside the gene matches. Combining the CDR3 with reference TRBV30 and TRBJ1-2 gives the whole variable domain SQTIHQWPATLVQPVGSPLSLECTVEGTSNPNLYWYRQAAGRGLQLLFYSVGIGQISSEVPQNLSASRPQDRQFILSSKKLLLSDSGFYLCAWGGQAQSYGYTFGSGTRLTVV.

This rearrangement joins TRBV29-1 to TRBJ2-1; D possibly corresponds to TRBD2 (5 bases). The CDR3 sequence is 12 residues long. Germline assignment: CDR1 SQVTM and CDR2 ANQGSEA. V was trimmed by 3 bases and J by 5 bases, leaving 8 bases between them. CDR3 region: CSVEDWHNEQFF. In DNA form, the CDR3 reads TGCAGCGTTGAGGACTGGCACAATGAGCAGTTCTTC.

CDR3 residues: CASSLSGRSYNEQFF. The CDR3 DNA reads as TGTGCCAGCAGCCTTAGCGGGCGCTCCTACAATGAGCAGTTCTTC. The rearrangement joins TRBV6-5 to TRBJ2-1, with 7 bases that match TRBD2. V shed 6 bases and J 0 bases; nucleotides not matched to a gene: 5. This CDR3 region has 15 residues. Per germline, CDR1 MNHEY and CDR2 SVGAGI.

The chain employs TRBV6-1 and TRBJ1-5, with TRBD1 identical over 8 bases. The CDR3 runs to 18 residues. CDR1 and CDR2 from the germline V gene are MNHNS and SASEGT. V trimming: 3 bases; J trimming: 0 bases; junction bases outside the gene matches: 10. CDR3 residues: CASSETGVPPYSNQPQHF. The CDR3 DNA reads TGTGCCAGCAGTGAGACAGGGGTTCCCCCTTATAGCAATCAGCCCCAGCATTTT.